Listed below are T cell receptor beta chains from one sample, sequenced in a study of blood T cells in healthy people across ages. From the 5' RACE reads, TCRdb called clonotypes with MiXCR, one entry per CDR3 protein. The repertoire includes about 400,000 distinct CDR3 sequences, 45% to 65% of them detected once, and around 49% sits in the top ten. The sequencing input was blood. The receptors here all came from a man aged 60-69 years in good health. Both conserved end residues are part of each CDR3. D genes are given only for firm matches. The size field is filled for only some rows; it gives once, few, many or a size class.

j_gene: TRBJ2-4
abundance: NA
d_gene: NA
v_gene: TRBV11-3
CDR3aa: CASSLGGGAAKNIQYF
CDR3nt: TGTGCCAGCAGCTTGGGAGGGGGCGCAGCCAAAAACATTCAGTACTTC

j_gene: TRBJ2-3
abundance: NA
d_gene: TRBD2
v_gene: TRBV7-2
CDR3aa: CASSLGTSGGGDTQYF
CDR3nt: TGTGCCAGCAGCCTCGGGACTAGCGGAGGAGGGGATACGCAGTATTTT

j_gene: TRBJ2-1
abundance: medium-sized
d_gene: NA
v_gene: TRBV7-2
CDR3aa: CASSLAAGANEQFF
CDR3nt: TGTGCCAGCAGCTTAGCGGCCGGAGCCAATGAGCAGTTCTTC

j_gene: TRBJ2-7
abundance: few
d_gene: NA
v_gene: TRBV7-9
CDR3aa: CASSLEAAAYEQYF
CDR3nt: TGTGCCAGCAGCCTTGAGGCGGCAGCCTACGAGCAGTACTTC

j_gene: TRBJ2-3
abundance: NA
d_gene: NA
v_gene: TRBV6-2/TRBV6-3
CDR3aa: CASSRNRQADTQYF
CDR3nt: TGTGCCAGCAGTCGCAATAGACAGGCAGATACGCAGTATTTT

j_gene: TRBJ2-1
abundance: NA
d_gene: TRBD1
v_gene: TRBV20-1
CDR3aa: CSARTGANEQFF
CDR3nt: TGCAGTGCAAGGACAGGGGCCAATGAGCAGTTCTTC

j_gene: TRBJ1-2
abundance: NA
d_gene: NA
v_gene: TRBV7-8
CDR3aa: CASTIREGLNYGYTF
CDR3nt: TGTGCCAGCACCATAAGGGAGGGTTTGAACTATGGCTACACCTTC

j_gene: TRBJ2-6
abundance: NA
d_gene: TRBD2
v_gene: TRBV7-9
CDR3aa: CASSSGLALKTGVLTF
CDR3nt: TGTGCCAGCAGCTCAGGACTAGCCCTTAAGACTGGCGTCCTGACTTTC

j_gene: TRBJ1-2
abundance: once
d_gene: NA
v_gene: TRBV18
CDR3aa: CASSLQGSDGYTF
CDR3nt: TGTGCCAGCTCGCTCCAGGGGTCGGATGGCTACACCTTC

j_gene: TRBJ2-5
abundance: NA
d_gene: TRBD1
v_gene: TRBV5-1
CDR3aa: CASSWGLQGKSYEQYF
CDR3nt: TGCGCCAGCAGCTGGGGGCTACAGGGGAAGAGCTACGAACAGTACTTC

j_gene: TRBJ1-5
abundance: many
d_gene: TRBD1
v_gene: TRBV19
CDR3aa: CASSIVGTANQPQHF
CDR3nt: TGTGCCAGTAGTATAGTAGGGACAGCGAATCAGCCCCAGCATTTT

j_gene: TRBJ2-5
abundance: NA
d_gene: NA
v_gene: TRBV3-1
CDR3aa: CASSRGGGTYNEQYF
CDR3nt: TGTGCCAGCAGCAGGGGCGGGGGCACCTACAATGAGCAGTACTTC

j_gene: TRBJ2-3
abundance: NA
d_gene: NA
v_gene: TRBV3-1
CDR3aa: CASSQGQRSTDTQYF
CDR3nt: TGTGCCAGCAGCCAAGGCCAGCGCAGCACAGATACGCAGTATTTT

j_gene: TRBJ1-1
abundance: NA
d_gene: NA
v_gene: TRBV7-2
CDR3aa: CASSLSPEEYTEAFF
CDR3nt: TGTGCCAGCAGCTTATCCCCCGAGGAGTACACTGAAGCTTTCTTT

j_gene: TRBJ2-7
abundance: NA
d_gene: NA
v_gene: TRBV14
CDR3aa: CASSQGTGNTHEQYF
CDR3nt: TGTGCCAGCAGCCAAGGTACAGGAAACACCCACGAGCAGTACTTC

j_gene: TRBJ2-3
abundance: NA
d_gene: NA
v_gene: TRBV3-1
CDR3aa: CASSQDVAGEGTDTQYF
CDR3nt: TGTGCCAGCAGCCAAGATGTGGCAGGGGAAGGGACAGATACGCAGTATTTT

j_gene: TRBJ2-4
abundance: once
d_gene: NA
v_gene: TRBV6-2/TRBV6-3
CDR3aa: CASSYLDRKNIQYF
CDR3nt: TGTGCCAGCAGTTACCTCGACAGGAAAAACATTCAGTACTTC

j_gene: TRBJ2-1
abundance: NA
d_gene: TRBD2
v_gene: TRBV29-1
CDR3aa: CSVVRGGSYNEQFF
CDR3nt: TGCAGCGTTGTTCGGGGAGGGAGTTACAATGAGCAGTTCTTC

j_gene: TRBJ1-2
abundance: NA
d_gene: NA
v_gene: TRBV28
CDR3aa: CASSLPGVSRGGYTF
CDR3nt: TGTGCCAGCAGTTTGCCTGGGGTGTCCCGGGGGGGCTACACCTTC

j_gene: TRBJ1-6
abundance: NA
d_gene: NA
v_gene: TRBV27
CDR3aa: CASSPSISSPLHF
CDR3nt: TGTGCCAGCAGCCCATCAATCAGTTCACCCCTCCACTTT

j_gene: TRBJ1-4
abundance: NA
d_gene: TRBD1
v_gene: TRBV2
CDR3aa: CASRRTGEKLFF
CDR3nt: TGTGCCAGCAGGCGGACAGGGGAGAAACTGTTTTTT

j_gene: TRBJ2-7
abundance: few
d_gene: TRBD1
v_gene: TRBV6-6
CDR3aa: CASRSGTGAAYEQYF
CDR3nt: TGTGCCAGCAGAAGTGGGACAGGGGCAGCCTACGAGCAGTACTTC

j_gene: TRBJ2-4
abundance: NA
d_gene: NA
v_gene: TRBV4-1
CDR3aa: CASSQEGGPHTSKSIQYF
CDR3nt: TGCGCCAGCAGCCAAGAGGGAGGACCACACACCTCGAAAAGCATTCAGTACTTC

j_gene: TRBJ2-7
abundance: NA
d_gene: NA
v_gene: TRBV7-3
CDR3aa: CASSLAAGSGRGYEQYF
CDR3nt: TGTGCCAGCAGCTTAGCTGCAGGATCGGGGAGAGGCTACGAGCAGTACTTC

j_gene: TRBJ2-3
abundance: NA
d_gene: TRBD2
v_gene: TRBV27
CDR3aa: CASAPPGGTDTQYF
CDR3nt: TGTGCCAGCGCTCCACCGGGAGGGACAGATACGCAGTATTTT

j_gene: TRBJ2-5
abundance: NA
d_gene: NA
v_gene: TRBV7-7
CDR3aa: CASSLDGFETQYF
CDR3nt: TGTGCTAGCAGCTTAGATGGCTTCGAGACCCAGTACTTC

j_gene: TRBJ1-2
abundance: NA
d_gene: NA
v_gene: TRBV20-1
CDR3aa: CSAERSLGNYGYTF
CDR3nt: TGCAGTGCCGAGCGGTCCCTCGGTAACTATGGCTACACCTTC

j_gene: TRBJ2-1
abundance: NA
d_gene: TRBD2
v_gene: TRBV6-5
CDR3aa: CASTGLAGTEEQFF
CDR3nt: TGTGCCAGCACCGGACTAGCGGGAACAGAAGAGCAGTTCTTC

j_gene: TRBJ2-5
abundance: few
d_gene: NA
v_gene: TRBV27
CDR3aa: CASSFTGPQETQYF
CDR3nt: TGTGCCAGCAGTTTTACAGGTCCCCAAGAGACCCAGTACTTC

j_gene: TRBJ2-3
abundance: once
d_gene: TRBD2
v_gene: TRBV20-1
CDR3aa: CSARGNKRGNTDTQYF
CDR3nt: TGCAGTGCTAGGGGGAATAAGCGGGGTAACACAGATACGCAGTATTTT

j_gene: TRBJ2-5
abundance: many
d_gene: TRBD1
v_gene: TRBV11-2
CDR3aa: CASSLSGGRETQYF
CDR3nt: TGTGCCAGCAGCTTATCAGGGGGCCGGGAGACCCAGTACTTC

j_gene: TRBJ2-5
abundance: NA
d_gene: NA
v_gene: TRBV7-3
CDR3aa: CASSPNSGTMGPQYF
CDR3nt: TGTGCCAGCAGCCCCAACTCCGGGACAATGGGGCCCCAGTACTTC

j_gene: TRBJ1-2
abundance: NA
d_gene: NA
v_gene: TRBV25-1
CDR3aa: CASTTSGQPNYGYTF
CDR3nt: TGTGCCAGCACAACCTCCGGACAGCCTAACTATGGCTACACCTTC